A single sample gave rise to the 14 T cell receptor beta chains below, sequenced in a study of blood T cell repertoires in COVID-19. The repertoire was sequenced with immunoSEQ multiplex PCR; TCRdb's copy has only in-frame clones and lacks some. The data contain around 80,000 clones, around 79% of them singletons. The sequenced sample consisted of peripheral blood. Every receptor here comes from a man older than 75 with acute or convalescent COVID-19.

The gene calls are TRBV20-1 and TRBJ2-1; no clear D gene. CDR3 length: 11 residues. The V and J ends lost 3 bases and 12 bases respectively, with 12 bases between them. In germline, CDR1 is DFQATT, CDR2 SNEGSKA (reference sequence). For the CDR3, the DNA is TGCAGTGCTAGGCTACGATTAACGCAGTTCTTC. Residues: CSARLRLTQFF.

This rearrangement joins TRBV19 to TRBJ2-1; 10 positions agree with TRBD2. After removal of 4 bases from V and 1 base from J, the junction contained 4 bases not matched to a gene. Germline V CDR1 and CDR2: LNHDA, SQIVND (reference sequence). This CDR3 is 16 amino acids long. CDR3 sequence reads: CASSTSGGRSYNEQFF. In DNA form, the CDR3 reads TGTGCCAGTAGTACTAGCGGGGGTCGATCCTACAATGAGCAGTTCTTC.

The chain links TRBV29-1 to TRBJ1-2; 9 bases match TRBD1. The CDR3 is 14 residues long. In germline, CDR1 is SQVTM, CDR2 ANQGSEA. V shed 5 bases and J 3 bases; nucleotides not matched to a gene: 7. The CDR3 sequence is CSVTSTGGDYGYTF. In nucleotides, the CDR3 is TGCAGCGTTACTTCGACAGGGGGAGACTATGGCTACACCTTC.

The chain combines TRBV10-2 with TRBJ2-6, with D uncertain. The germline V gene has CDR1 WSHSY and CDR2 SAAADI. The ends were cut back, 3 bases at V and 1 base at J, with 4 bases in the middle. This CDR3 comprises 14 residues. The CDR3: CASSDRSGANVLTF. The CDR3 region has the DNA TGCGCCAGCAGTGACCGGTCTGGGGCCAACGTCCTGACTTTC.

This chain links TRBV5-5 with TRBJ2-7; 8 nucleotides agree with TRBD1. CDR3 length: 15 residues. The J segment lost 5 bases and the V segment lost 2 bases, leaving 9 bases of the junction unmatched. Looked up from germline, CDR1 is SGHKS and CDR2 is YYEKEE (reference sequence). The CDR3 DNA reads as TGTGCCAGCAGCTTCGGACAGGGTGGAGTCAACGAGCAGTACTTC. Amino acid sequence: CASSFGQGGVNEQYF.

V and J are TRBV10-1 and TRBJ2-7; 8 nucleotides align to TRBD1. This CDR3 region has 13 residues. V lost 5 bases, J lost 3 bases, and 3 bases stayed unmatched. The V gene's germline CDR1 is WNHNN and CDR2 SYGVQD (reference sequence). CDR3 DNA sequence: TGCGCCAGCAGTCCGGGACAGGACTACGAGCAGTACTTC. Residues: CASSPGQDYEQYF.

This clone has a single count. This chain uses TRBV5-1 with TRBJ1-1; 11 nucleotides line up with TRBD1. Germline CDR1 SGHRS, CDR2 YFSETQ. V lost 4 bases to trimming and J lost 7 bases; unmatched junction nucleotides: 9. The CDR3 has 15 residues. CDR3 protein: CASSHRTGGAGEAFF. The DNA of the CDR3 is TGCGCCAGCAGCCATCGGACAGGGGGCGCGGGTGAAGCTTTCTTT.

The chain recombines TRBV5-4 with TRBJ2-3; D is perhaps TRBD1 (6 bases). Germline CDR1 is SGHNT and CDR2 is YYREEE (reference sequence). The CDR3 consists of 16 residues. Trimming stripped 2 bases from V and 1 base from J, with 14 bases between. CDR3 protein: CASSFGQNTGTDTQYF. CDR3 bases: TGTGCCAGCAGCTTCGGACAGAATACAGGCACAGATACGCAGTATTTT. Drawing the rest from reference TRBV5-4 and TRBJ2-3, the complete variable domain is ETGVTQSPTHLIKTRGQQVTLRCSSQSGHNTVSWYQQALGQGPQFIFQYYREEENGRGNFPPRFSGLQFPNYSSELNVNALELDDSALYLCASSFGQNTGTDTQYFGPGTRLTVL.

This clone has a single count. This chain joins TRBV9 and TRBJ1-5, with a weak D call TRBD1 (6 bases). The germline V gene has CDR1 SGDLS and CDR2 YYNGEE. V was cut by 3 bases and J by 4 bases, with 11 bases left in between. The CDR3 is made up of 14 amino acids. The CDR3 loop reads CASSARDTNQPQHF. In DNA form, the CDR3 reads TGTGCCAGCAGCGCACGGGACACAAATCAGCCCCAGCATTTT.

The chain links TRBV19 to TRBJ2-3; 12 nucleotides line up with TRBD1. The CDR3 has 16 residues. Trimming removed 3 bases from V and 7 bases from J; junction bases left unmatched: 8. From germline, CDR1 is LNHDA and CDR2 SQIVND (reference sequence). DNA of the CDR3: TGTGCCAGTAGTATCAAGGGGACAGGGGGCATGTATACGCAGTATTTT. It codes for CASSIKGTGGMYTQYF.

Here the CDR3 reads CASSEGGIGTDTQYF. The CDR3 nucleotides read TGCGCCAGCAGTGAAGGGGGTATCGGCACAGATACGCAGTATTTT. The J gene is TRBJ2-3, the V gene TRBV10-1; maybe TRBD1 (6 bases). The germline V gene has CDR1 WNHNN and CDR2 SYGVQD (reference sequence). The V and J ends lost 3 bases and 1 base respectively, with 11 bases between them. The CDR3 totals 15 residues.

CDR3 sequence reads: CASKARQGLAGGPGDLTDTQYF. DNA for the CDR3: TGTGCCAGCAAGGCAAGACAGGGGTTAGCGGGGGGGCCCGGTGATTTGACAGATACGCAGTATTTT. The rearrangement joins TRBV3-1 (or the pseudogene TRBV3-2) to TRBJ2-3, with 11 nucleotides matching TRBD2. Germline-derived CDR1 and CDR2 are LGHDT and YNNKEL (reference sequence). Trimming cost V 7 bases and J 3 bases; bases outside gene matches: 27. The CDR3 length is 22 residues.

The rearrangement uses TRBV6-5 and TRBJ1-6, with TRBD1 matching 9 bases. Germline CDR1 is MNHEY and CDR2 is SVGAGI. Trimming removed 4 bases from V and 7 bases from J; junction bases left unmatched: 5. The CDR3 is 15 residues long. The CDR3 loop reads CASSWRTGENSPLHF. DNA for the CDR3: TGTGCCAGCAGTTGGAGGACAGGGGAAAATTCACCCCTCCACTTT.

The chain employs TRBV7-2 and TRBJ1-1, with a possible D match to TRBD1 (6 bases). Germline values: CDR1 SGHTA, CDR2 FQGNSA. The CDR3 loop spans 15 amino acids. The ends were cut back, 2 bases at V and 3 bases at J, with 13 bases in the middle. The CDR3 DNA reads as TGTGCCAGCAGCTTATCGACAACAGGGTACACTGAAGCTTTCTTT. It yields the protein CASSLSTTGYTEAFF.